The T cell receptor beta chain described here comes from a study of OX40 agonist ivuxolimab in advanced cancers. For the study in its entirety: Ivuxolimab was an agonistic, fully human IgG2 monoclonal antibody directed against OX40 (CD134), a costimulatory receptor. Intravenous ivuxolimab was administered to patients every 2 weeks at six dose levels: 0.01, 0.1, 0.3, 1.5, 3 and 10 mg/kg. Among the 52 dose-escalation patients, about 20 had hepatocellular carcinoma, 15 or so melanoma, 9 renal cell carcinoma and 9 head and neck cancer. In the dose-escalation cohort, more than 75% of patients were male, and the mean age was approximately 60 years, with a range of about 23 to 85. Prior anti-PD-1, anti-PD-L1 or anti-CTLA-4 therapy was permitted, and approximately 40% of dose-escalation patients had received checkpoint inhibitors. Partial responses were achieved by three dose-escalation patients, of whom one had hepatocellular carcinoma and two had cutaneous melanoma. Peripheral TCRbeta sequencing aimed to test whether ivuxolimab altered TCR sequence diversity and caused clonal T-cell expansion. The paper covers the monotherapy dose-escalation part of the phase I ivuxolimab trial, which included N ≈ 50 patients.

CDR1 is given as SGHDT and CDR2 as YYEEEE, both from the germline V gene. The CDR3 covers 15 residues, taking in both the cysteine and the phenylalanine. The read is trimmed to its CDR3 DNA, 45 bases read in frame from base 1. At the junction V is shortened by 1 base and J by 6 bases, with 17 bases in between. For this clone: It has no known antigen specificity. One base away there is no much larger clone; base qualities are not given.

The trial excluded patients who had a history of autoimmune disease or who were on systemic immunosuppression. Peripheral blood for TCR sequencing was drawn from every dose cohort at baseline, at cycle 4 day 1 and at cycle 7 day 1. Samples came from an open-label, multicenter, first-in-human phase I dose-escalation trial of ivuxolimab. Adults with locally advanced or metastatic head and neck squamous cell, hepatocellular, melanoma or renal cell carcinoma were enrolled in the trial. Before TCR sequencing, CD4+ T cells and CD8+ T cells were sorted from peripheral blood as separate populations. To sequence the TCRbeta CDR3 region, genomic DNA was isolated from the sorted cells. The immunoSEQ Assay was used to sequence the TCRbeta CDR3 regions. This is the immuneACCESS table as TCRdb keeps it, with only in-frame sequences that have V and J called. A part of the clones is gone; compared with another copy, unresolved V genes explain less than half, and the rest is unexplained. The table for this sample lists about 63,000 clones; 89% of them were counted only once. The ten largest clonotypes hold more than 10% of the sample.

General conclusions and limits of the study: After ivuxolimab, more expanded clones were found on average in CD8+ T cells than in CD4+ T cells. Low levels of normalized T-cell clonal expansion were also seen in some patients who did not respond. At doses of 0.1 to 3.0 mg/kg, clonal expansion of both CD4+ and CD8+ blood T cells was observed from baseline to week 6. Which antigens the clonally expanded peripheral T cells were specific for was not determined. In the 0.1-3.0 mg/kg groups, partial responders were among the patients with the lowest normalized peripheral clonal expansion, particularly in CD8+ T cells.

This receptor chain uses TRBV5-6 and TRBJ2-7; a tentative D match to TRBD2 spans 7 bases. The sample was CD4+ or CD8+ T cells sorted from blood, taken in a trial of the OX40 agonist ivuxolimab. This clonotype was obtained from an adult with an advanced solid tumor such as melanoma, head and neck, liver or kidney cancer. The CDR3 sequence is CASSLTGWWTSEQYF. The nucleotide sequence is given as TGTGCCAGCAGCTTGACAGGGTGGTGGACTAGCGAGCAGTACTTC.